This T cell receptor beta chain emerged from a study of tumor and adjacent non-tumor tissue in lung cancer. RNA was extracted from bulk tissue without any cell sorting. The library came from three nested PCR rounds adapted from ARM-PCR protocols. TCRdb processed the multiplex PCR reads anew with MiXCR; each CDR3 protein has one entry. The sample has more than 120,000 distinct CDR3 sequences; around 60% are singletons. In regard to this clonotype: At one of its ends the junction is not consistent with the germline gene, which may arise from a read error.

Germline-derived CDR1 and CDR2 are SGHNT and YENEEA. This CDR3 region has 16 residues. This clonotype was obtained from a man aged 55 to 70 with small cell lung cancer. The V gene is TRBV11-3, the J gene TRBJ2-3; the match to TRBD2 covers 11 bases. The sequenced material came from lung tumor tissue. The CDR3 sequence is CTSTGTSGTSTGTQYF. CDR3 coding DNA: TGTACCAGCACCGGGACTAGCGGAACTAGCACAGGTACGCAGTATTTT. Combining the CDR3 with reference TRBV11-3 and TRBJ2-3 gives the whole variable domain EAGVVQSPRYKIIEKKQPVAFWCNPISGHNTLYWYLQNLGQGPELLIRYENEEAVDDSQLPKDRFSAERLKGVDSTLKIQPAELGDSAVYLCTSTGTSGTSTGTQYFGPGTRLTVL.